This paragraph covers one T cell receptor (beta chain) sequence. This clone is categorized as medium-sized (0.01 to 0.1%). The antigen it recognizes is unknown. Base qualities were left out, and no much larger clone turns up one base away. At the DNA level, this CDR3 is encoded by other sequences in the same sample as well. CDR3 length: 13 amino acids, cysteine to phenylalanine. Left in the record is the CDR3 DNA by itself, 39 bases read in frame from the first base. For CDR1 and CDR2, the germline V gene lists MNHEY and SVGAGI. V and J are truncated by 6 bases and 0 bases respectively, leaving an intervening sequence of 9 bases. The data were taken from a study of cytomegalovirus exposure and HLA in healthy donors (dated by TCRdb to 2015 to 2018). Concerning the study at large: An earlier analysis of roughly 500 of the donors reported 276 Gb of sequence data and 117 million unique TCR beta sequences from about 179 million T cells. An early release covering 500 to 750 HLA-typed donors comprised about 310 gigabases of sequencing data and around 86 million unique TCR sequences. Of the roughly 400 genotyped donors, 75% to 85% were placed in the genetic ancestry cluster associated with self-reported Caucasian donors. The study was designed to test whether signatures of past pathogen exposure could be identified by cataloging public T cell receptors. The study used immunosequencing to profile the T cell repertoires of approximately 630 subjects and linked those repertoires to cytomegalovirus serostatus. In addition to the first cohort of 500 to 850 subjects, a separate validation cohort of 120 different subjects was used. To predict cytomegalovirus infection status, the study combined high-throughput TCR immunosequencing, statistical association of individual TCRs with disease status, and machine learning. A later analysis re-analyzed previously published TCR beta repertoires from 500 to 700 donors and added high-resolution HLA genotyping to study TCR occurrence patterns. In the later analysis, no new phenotypic data were used to find candidate immune exposures; instead, reliance was placed on TCR beta sequences and their occurrence across donors. To decide whether each TCR beta V gene segment behaved as functional or pseudogenic, an earlier analysis of nearly 600 of the donors relied on high-throughput TCR beta sequencing. Donor age, sex, ethnicity and CMV serostatus were compiled together with the repertoire data. In a later genetic analysis, genome-wide SNP genotypes for about three fifths of the roughly 670 donors were used, and that subset was treated as a discovery cohort. Every repertoire in the discovery cohort had been generated on one and the same sequencing platform. Both class I and class II loci were covered by HLA typing, at four-digit resolution. The number of donors typed differed by locus, with about 620-630 for A, B, C, DRB1 and DQB1, roughly 520 for DQA1, about 610 for DPA1, and approximately 470 for DPB1. Because of strong linkage in the cohort, roughly five DR-DQ haplotypes were treated as single units for association and clustering. Among some 410 genotyped donors of the cohort, an average of about 240,000 unique TCR beta nucleotide sequences was sequenced per donor, of which 15% to 20% were non-productive. On the study overall, not on this receptor specifically: A further reported finding was that TCR beta sequences accurately predicted the HLA-A and HLA-B alleles for most subjects in the first cohort. Roughly uniform sequencing depth across donors was assumed in presence/absence analyses, although this assumption may not hold. Broadly in line with IMGT annotations, most TCR beta V segments showed up in productive rearrangements about 87% or about 30% of the time in an earlier analysis of 587 of the donors. The only immune exposure information available for the cohort was CMV serostatus. Most TCR sequences were observed very rarely across donors, whereas some public TCRs were present in many individuals. According to a later analysis, TCR association rates differed among HLA loci, with DRB1 alleles showing the most associated TCRs and HLA-C alleles showing the fewest. Three of the identified cytomegalovirus-associated TCR beta chains were confirmed in vitro to be specific for cytomegalovirus antigens. Cytomegalovirus status was reported to be diagnosed by the classifier with high specificity and sensitivity in both the original and validation cohorts. It was suggested by the authors that the approach could potentially be generalized to other disease states and immunological phenotypes. In a later analysis, about 16,000 TCR beta sequences were associated with specific HLA alleles at a false discovery rate of 0.05. A later analysis found that HLA-associated TCR beta chains were more clonally expanded and had lower generation probabilities than equally common non-associated chains. Because some donors lacked HLA typing at each locus, the association tests relied only on the typed subset. A cluster of highly shared sequence variants was judged likely to be a technical artifact of the sequencing pipeline. Because counts were too low, about 18 rarely observed V segments, including chromosome 9 orphons, were excluded from the earlier analysis of roughly 580 of the donors. When HLA alleles, especially DR and DQ, strongly co-occurred, attributing TCR associations to individual alleles was difficult. Linkage disequilibrium might explain the correlated functional status among segregating V segments, but an unknown experimental factor could not be ruled out. According to a later genetic analysis, donors in an Asian-associated ancestry cluster had fewer N-insertions in productive TCRs than the approximately 710-donor mean. According to a later analysis, parvovirus B19, influenza, CMV and Epstein-Barr virus appeared linked to several top co-occurrence clusters. This cohort had only TCR beta chains sequenced, and the lack of alpha or paired-chain data limited which features could be detected. In the study, around 150 TCR beta chains were listed as associated with cytomegalovirus. In a later genetic analysis, a missense DCLRE1C variant was associated with V-gene and J-gene trimming of TCR beta chains, and the association was replicated in an independent cohort. Because the 87-base-pair reads could not distinguish some IMGT-functional V segments, including TRBV6-2 and TRBV6-3, those segments were excluded. A later analysis found that most CMV-associated TCR beta chains appeared HLA-restricted, with HLA associations seemingly driven largely by CMV exposure.

The cohort was made up of approximately 670 healthy bone marrow donors. At the time of sampling, every cohort member was nominally healthy, though immune exposures that went unrecorded were likely present. The donor tested CMV seronegative and was one of the 352 seronegative cohort members. Every donor gave a peripheral blood sample, and the peripheral blood mononuclear cells from that sample were used for TCR beta sequencing. Genomic DNA was extracted from the blood cell samples with the Qiagen DNeasy Blood Extraction Kit. The method behind the library was the immunoSEQ multiplex PCR assay. For the multiplex PCR, a mixture combining 60 forward primers for TCR Vbeta segments and 13 reverse primers for TCR Jbeta segments was used. The CDR3 region of rearranged TCR beta genes was amplified from genomic DNA by a multiplex PCR assay. On the Illumina HiSeq System, the amplified TCR beta libraries were sequenced as 87-base-pair reads. The authors' analysis ran thus. Across the 500 to 700 repertoires, a later analysis counted tens of millions of unique TCR beta chains, around 10 million of which were shared by at least two donors. Raw reads were error-corrected and collapsed into unique sequences by a nearest-neighbor algorithm in which closely related sequences were merged to remove PCR and sequencing errors. To assign V, D and J gene segments, CDR3 sequences were aligned to IMGT reference sequences. For a sequence to be retained, a match of at least six nucleotides to both a V gene segment and a J gene segment was required. A rearrangement was called productive if the CDR3 had no stop codons and remained in frame with V and J, and every other rearrangement was called non-productive. Following IMGT convention, CDR3 was defined as the stretch from the second conserved V-encoded cysteine to the conserved J-encoded phenylalanine. In an earlier analysis of 587 of the donors, sequences lacking an unambiguous match to a single V gene segment were excluded. In an earlier analysis of 587 of the donors, a V segment was called functional when productive rearrangements were above 56.7%, and segregating when the standard deviation between donors exceeded 5%. A statistical classification framework was built to diagnose cytomegalovirus status from the catalog of TCR beta chain sequences. In a later analysis, TCR nucleotide sequences were compared against IMGT/GENE-DB human TR gene sequences so that V and J genes could be assigned. The TCRdist pipeline was used in a later analysis to assign CDR3 sequences and most-parsimonious VDJ recombination scenarios. In a later analysis, each TCR beta chain was defined by its CDR3 amino acid sequence together with its V-gene family, and reads lacking a unique V-gene family were excluded. As a way to deal with suspected cross-contamination and a sequencing artifact, a later analysis dropped 450 to 600 nucleotide sequences that were highly shared and had low generation probability. A later analysis calculated a clonal expansion index for each public chain from normalized within-repertoire ranks of inferred template counts. Generation probabilities in a later analysis came from a VDJ recombination model fitted to out-of-frame rearrangements, and those results were checked against IGoR. In a later analysis, hypergeometric tests were used to score TCR-TCR, TCR-HLA and TCR-CMV co-occurrence, with a repertoire-size bias correction applied to TCR pairs. False discovery rates were estimated in a later analysis by permuting HLA or CMV assignments 20 times. In a later analysis, co-occurring TCRs were grouped using DBSCAN, with TCRdist sequence similarity added in when clustering inside HLA-allele-positive subsets. Repertoires with fewer than 30,000 or more than 120,000 public chains, plus five repertoires with anomalous nucleotide sharing, were excluded from co-occurrence clustering. TCRdb took this table from immuneACCESS and kept in-frame rearrangements with V and J called. Such tables lack part of the clones; where checked against another copy, unresolved V genes explain under half of the gap, and the rest is unexplained. V, J and clone size reflect that table, while D and trimming were determined from the DNA. For this sample there are over 110,000 clones; around 80% appear just once. 4.5% of the sample is in the top ten clones.

This TCR was sampled from a man aged 35 to 55 in good health and CMV-seronegative. The source material was PBMCs. The V and J segments used are TRBV6-5 and TRBJ2-7; no D segment can be confidently identified. The DNA is as follows: TGTGCCAGCAGGTTACGCGACTCCTACGAGCAGTACTTC. This codes for CASRLRDSYEQYF.